These T cell receptor beta chains were read from a single sample in a study of cytomegalovirus exposure and HLA in healthy donors. Measured with immunoSEQ multiplex PCR; TCRdb has only the in-frame clones, and not every one. Among about 160,000 clones listed, 75% to 85% were seen once. Sample: PBMCs. Every receptor here comes from a woman between 50 and 59 years old in good health and CMV-seronegative. Each CDR3 is given with its conserved first and last residue. The D gene is left open where the match is weak. Part of the rows lack a size; the others show once, few, many or a class for expanded clones.

CDR3aa: CASSPAGGTRTFF
CDR3nt: TGTGCCAGCAGCCCAGCTGGGGGGACGAGAACTTTCTTT
abundance: NA
v_gene: TRBV6-5
j_gene: TRBJ1-1
d_gene: NA

CDR3aa: CASSQGTGAVEQYF
CDR3nt: TGTGCCAGCAGCCAAGGGACAGGGGCTGTCGAGCAGTACTTC
abundance: NA
v_gene: TRBV4-2
j_gene: TRBJ2-7
d_gene: TRBD1

CDR3aa: CASSKTGAGNQPQHF
CDR3nt: TGTGCCAGCTCAAAGACAGGGGCTGGCAATCAGCCCCAGCATTTT
abundance: NA
v_gene: TRBV18
j_gene: TRBJ1-5
d_gene: TRBD1

CDR3aa: CASSLGGDQPQHF
CDR3nt: TGTGCCAGCAGCTTGGGCGGCGATCAGCCCCAGCATTTT
abundance: NA
v_gene: TRBV5-5
j_gene: TRBJ1-5
d_gene: NA

CDR3aa: CASSRDPVYGYTF
CDR3nt: TGTGCCAGCAGCCGAGATCCAGTATATGGCTACACCTTC
abundance: once
v_gene: TRBV14
j_gene: TRBJ1-2
d_gene: NA

CDR3aa: CAWSRQGAVGYTF
CDR3nt: TGTGCCTGGAGCCGACAGGGGGCAGTAGGCTACACCTTC
abundance: NA
v_gene: TRBV30
j_gene: TRBJ1-2
d_gene: TRBD1

CDR3aa: CASSLRAGGEKLFF
CDR3nt: TGTGCCAGCAGCTTACGGGCAGGGGGGGAAAAACTGTTTTTT
abundance: NA
v_gene: TRBV7-2
j_gene: TRBJ1-4
d_gene: TRBD1

CDR3aa: CASSVRGTAGELFF
CDR3nt: TGTGCCAGCAGCGTAAGGGGAACGGCCGGGGAGCTGTTTTTT
abundance: NA
v_gene: TRBV9
j_gene: TRBJ2-2
d_gene: NA

CDR3aa: CASSVTGGAGNTIYF
CDR3nt: TGTGCCAGCAGCGTAACGGGGGGCGCTGGAAACACCATATATTTT
abundance: NA
v_gene: TRBV9
j_gene: TRBJ1-3
d_gene: NA

CDR3aa: CASSLGVTGNVLTF
CDR3nt: TGTGCCAGCAGCTTGGGAGTGACAGGGAACGTCCTGACTTTC
abundance: NA
v_gene: TRBV5-5
j_gene: TRBJ2-6
d_gene: TRBD1

CDR3aa: CASGGQGNYRDEQYF
CDR3nt: TGTGCCAGCGGCGGACAGGGAAATTACCGAGACGAGCAGTACTTC
abundance: NA
v_gene: TRBV28
j_gene: TRBJ2-7
d_gene: TRBD1

CDR3aa: CASSRDRDPGGGQPQHF
CDR3nt: TGTGCCAGCAGCCGGGACAGGGACCCAGGGGGAGGTCAGCCCCAGCATTTT
abundance: NA
v_gene: TRBV7-2
j_gene: TRBJ1-5
d_gene: TRBD1